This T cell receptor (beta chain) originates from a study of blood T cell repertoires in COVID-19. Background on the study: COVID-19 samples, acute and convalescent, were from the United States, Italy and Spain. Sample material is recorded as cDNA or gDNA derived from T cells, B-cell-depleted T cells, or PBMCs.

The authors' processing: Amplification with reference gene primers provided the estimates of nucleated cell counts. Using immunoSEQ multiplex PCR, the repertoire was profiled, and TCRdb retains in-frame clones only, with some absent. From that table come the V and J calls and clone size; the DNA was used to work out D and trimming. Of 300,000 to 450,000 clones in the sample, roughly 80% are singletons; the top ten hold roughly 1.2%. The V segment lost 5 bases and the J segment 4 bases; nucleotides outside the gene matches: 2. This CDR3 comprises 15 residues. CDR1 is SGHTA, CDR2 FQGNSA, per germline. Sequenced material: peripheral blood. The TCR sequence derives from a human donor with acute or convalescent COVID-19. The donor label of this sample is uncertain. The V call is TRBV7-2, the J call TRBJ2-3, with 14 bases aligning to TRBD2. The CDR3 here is CASSQGLAGADTQYF. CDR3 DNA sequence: TGTGCCAGCAGCCAGGGACTAGCGGGGGCAGATACGCAGTATTTT.